This TCR beta chain was sequenced during a study of identical twins. Study-wide points: Invariant populations such as MAIT and iNKT cells could partly muddle zero-insertion analyses.

Unique molecular identifiers were present on the cDNA, and a universal primer site came from template switching. TCRdb fed the 5' RACE reads into MiXCR, producing one record per CDR3 protein. The sample records some 690,000 distinct CDR3 sequences, over 20% being singletons. CDR1 is DFQATT, CDR2 SNEGSKA, per germline (reference sequence). The CDR3 has 15 residues. Between the trimmed V and J ends, which lost 1 base and 4 bases, there was a span of 17 bases. This clonotype was seen many times. Its antigen is still unknown. These data were also filed under a second study, of T cells expressing NK-cell markers. That work adds: Sorted CD3+CD56-NKG2C+, CD3+CD56+NKG2C+ and CD3+CD56+NKG2C- T cells supplied the TCR beta repertoires.

Sequencing input: PBMCs. This receptor was identified in a young woman in good health. The chain links TRBV20-1 to TRBJ2-7; perhaps TRBD2 as D (5 bases). The CDR3 region is CSARVPYGGNYEQYF. The CDR3 DNA follows: TGCAGTGCTAGAGTCCCGTACGGAGGAAATTACGAGCAGTACTTC.